One T cell receptor beta chain is described in this entry. The sample is drawn from a study of blood T cell repertoires in COVID-19. The CDR3 contains 14 residues. V lost 3 bases, J lost 8 bases, and 14 bases lay in between. Germline CDR1 and CDR2: WNHNN and SYGVQD (reference sequence). The protocol was immunoSEQ multiplex PCR, while the TCRdb copy is restricted to in-frame clones and leaves out a portion. The table records about 180,000 clones, approximately 82% of them present only once. This clonotype was sampled from a man aged 45-65 years who had recovered from COVID-19. The V call is TRBV10-1, the J call TRBJ2-4, with D perhaps matching TRBD1 (6 bases). The specimen sequenced was PBMCs or T cells enriched from blood (not recorded which). CDR3 region: CASSDPGPGDIQYF. The DNA for the CDR3 is TGCGCCAGCAGTGATCCGGGACCAGGGGACATTCAGTACTTC.